This T cell receptor beta chain was recorded in a study of cytomegalovirus exposure and HLA in healthy donors. Overall study: The same platform as the 500 to 700 first-cohort repertoires was used for the 95 to 150 validation repertoires, a later analysis reported. Study findings and constraints: Reports described diagnosis of cytomegalovirus status by the classifier as highly specific and sensitive. The authors enumerated 164 TCR beta chains as linked to cytomegalovirus.

The data were produced by immunoSEQ multiplex PCR, yet TCRdb's version contains in-frame clones alone and is incomplete. The data contain a few hundred thousand clones, roughly 89% of them singletons. Comment on this clone: No antigen is known for it.

The donors were members of the roughly 130-subject validation cohort (separate from the approximately 670-subject first cohort). Trimming left V 4 bases short and J 0 bases short, with 12 bases between. Germline loops: CDR1 MNHEY, CDR2 SVGAGI. CDR3 length: 15 residues. The specimen sequenced was PBMCs. The receptor's source is a woman aged 18-35 years in good health and CMV-seronegative. The gene calls are TRBV6-5 and TRBJ1-2; unclear D gene. In DNA form, the CDR3 reads TGTGCCAGCAGTTTTTCAGTGACTTCTAACTATGGCTACACCTTC. As protein: CASSFSVTSNYGYTF.